This paragraph reports one T cell receptor (beta chain). The sample belongs to a study of blood T cell repertoires in COVID-19. Whole-study context: Specimens from acute and convalescent COVID-19 originated in the United States, Italy and Spain. Sources were T cells, B-cell-depleted T cells, or PBMCs; the material itself was cDNA or gDNA.

In the original processing: Nucleated cell counts were estimated from reference gene primer amplification. The table came from immunoSEQ multiplex PCR; TCRdb's copy has only in-frame clones and leaves some out. V and J calls and clone size are as listed in that table; D and trimming were resolved from the DNA. Of over 30,000 clones listed, 65% to 85% were seen once; the top ten hold around 28%. V was cut by 0 bases and J by 6 bases, with 8 bases left in between. CDR1 and CDR2 (germline): SGHRS, YFSETQ. The CDR3 loop spans 13 amino acids. The V and J genes are TRBV5-1 and TRBJ2-3; no definite D call. This clonotype originated in an elderly man with active or convalescent COVID-19. The specimen sequenced was peripheral blood. CDR3 nucleotides: TGCGCCAGCAGCTTGGATAGTTTCGATACGCAGTATTTT. Translating it yields CASSLDSFDTQYF.